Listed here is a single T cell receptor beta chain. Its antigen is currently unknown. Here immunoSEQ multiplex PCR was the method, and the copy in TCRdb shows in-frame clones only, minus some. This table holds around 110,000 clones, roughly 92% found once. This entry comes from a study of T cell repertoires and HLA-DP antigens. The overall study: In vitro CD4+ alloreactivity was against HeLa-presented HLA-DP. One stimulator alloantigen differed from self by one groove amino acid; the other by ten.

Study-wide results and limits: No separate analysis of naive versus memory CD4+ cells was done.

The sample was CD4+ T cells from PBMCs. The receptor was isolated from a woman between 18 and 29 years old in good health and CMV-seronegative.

The CDR3 reads CASSSPRAGGNEQFF. The CDR3, as DNA: TGTGCCAGCAGCTCACCGAGGGCCGGTGGCAATGAGCAGTTCTTC. The chain recombines TRBV5-4 with TRBJ2-1, with D possibly being TRBD2 (5 bases). In germline, CDR1 is SGHNT, CDR2 YYREEE (reference sequence). The CDR3 covers 15 residues. Trimming stripped 3 bases from V and 6 bases from J, with 16 bases between.